The 18 T cell receptor beta chains below all came from one sample that was sequenced in a study of STAT5B mutations in CD4+ large granular lymphocyte leukemia. TCRdb keeps only in-frame clones here, not all; method: immunoSEQ multiplex PCR. The table lists tens of thousands of clones, more than 60% of them singletons. Sequencing was carried out using CD4+ T cells from blood buffy coats. Source of these receptors: a human donor in good health.

V is TRBV5-6 and J is TRBJ2-5, with TRBD2 matching 10 bases. CDR3 length equals 16 residues. Germline V gene data show CDR1 as SGHDT and CDR2 as YYEEEE. V gave up 6 bases and J gave up 6 bases; unmatched junction bases: 14. CDR3 loop: CASTSRTSGPLQTQYF. As DNA, the CDR3 is TGTGCCAGCACGTCCCGGACTAGCGGTCCATTACAGACCCAGTACTTC. Variable domain in full (rest from reference TRBV5-6 and TRBJ2-5): DAGVTQSPTHLIKTRGQQVTLRCSPKSGHDTVSWYQQALGQGPQFIFQYYEEEERQRGNFPDRFSGHQFPNYSSELNVNALLLGDSALYLCASTSRTSGPLQTQYFGPGTRLLVL.

As DNA, the CDR3 is TGTGCCAGCAGCCTCCGCGCTAGCGGGAGGTACAATGAGCAGTTCTTC. Its translation: CASSLRASGRYNEQFF. The rearrangement joins TRBV11-3 to TRBJ2-1, with 11 bases fitting TRBD2. The CDR3 is 16 amino acids. With 5 bases clipped from V and 4 bases from J, the junction kept 7 bases outside the gene matches. The germline CDR1 and CDR2 sequences are SGHNT and YENEEA.

V usage is TRBV19 and J usage is TRBJ1-3; D perhaps matches TRBD1 (6 bases). The CDR3 contains 15 residues. Germline V lookup: CDR1 LNHDA, CDR2 SQIVND (reference sequence). The V gene lost 3 bases and the J gene lost 1 base, with 10 bases spanning the gap. The CDR3 nucleotides read TGTGCCAGTAGTATTTCAGGGGTGTCTGGAAACACCATATATTTT. It codes for CASSISGVSGNTIYF.

This clone was detected only a few times. The V and J genes are TRBV27 and TRBJ2-6; D is unresolved. Trimming removed 6 bases from V and 1 base from J, with 10 bases in between. Per germline, CDR1 MNHEY and CDR2 SMNVEV (reference sequence). The CDR3 has 15 residues. CDR3 sequence: CASSQSWSGANVLTF. The CDR3 nucleotides are TGTGCCAGCAGCCAATCCTGGTCTGGGGCCAACGTCCTGACTTTC.

The chain links TRBV6-5 to TRBJ2-3; the D is unclear. Germline V gene sequence: CDR1 MNHEY, CDR2 SVGAGI. V lost 2 bases and J 2 bases, leaving 8 bases between the germline ends. The CDR3 loop spans 14 amino acids. Written as DNA, the CDR3 is TGTGCCAGCAGTTACGGGGTACCCACAGATACGCAGTATTTT. It yields the protein CASSYGVPTDTQYF.

The genes are TRBV2 and TRBJ1-6; D uncertain. This CDR3 comprises 12 residues. V lost 4 bases, J lost 8 bases, and 6 bases lay in between. Germline V gives CDR1 SNHLY, CDR2 FYNNEI. The CDR3 sequence is CASSVVYSPLHF. The CDR3 nucleotides are TGTGCCAGCAGTGTAGTTTATTCACCCCTCCACTTT.

The chain uses TRBV7-9 and TRBJ2-5; a weak D match, TRBD1 (7 bases). Trimming removed 0 bases from V and 5 bases from J, with 10 bases in between. The CDR3 is made up of 14 amino acids. Looked up from germline, CDR1 is SEHNR and CDR2 is FQNEAQ (reference sequence). CDR3 DNA: TGTGCCAGCAGCTTAGCACAGGGGAGGGAGACCCAGTACTTC. The encoded protein is CASSLAQGRETQYF.

The CDR3 coding sequence is TGTGCCAGCAGTCTACCAGGGAACACCGGGGAGCTGTTTTTT. Its translation: CASSLPGNTGELFF. V gene TRBV28 combines with J gene TRBJ2-2; unclear D gene. The CDR3 runs to 14 residues. V lost 5 bases and J lost 1, with 8 bases in between. Germline assignment: CDR1 MDHEN and CDR2 SYDVKM. The whole variable domain, remainder taken from reference TRBV28 and TRBJ2-2, is DVKVTQSSRYLVKRTGEKVFLECVQDMDHENMFWYRQDPGLGLRLIYFSYDVKMKEKGDIPEGYSVSREKKERFSLILESASTNQTSMYLCASSLPGNTGELFFGEGSRLTVL.

This chain links TRBV6-4 with TRBJ2-1; a possible D gene is TRBD1 (6 bases). The CDR3 sequence is 13 residues long. The V end lost 6 bases, the J end lost 3 bases, and 9 bases lay between the germline ends. CDR1 and CDR2 from the germline V gene are MRHNA and SNTAGT. The CDR3 loop is CASSRTVYNEQFF. In DNA, the CDR3 is TGTGCCAGCAGCAGGACAGTCTACAATGAGCAGTTCTTC.

The rearrangement uses TRBV18 and TRBJ1-1; a possible D gene is TRBD1 (5 bases). Germline values: CDR1 KGHSH, CDR2 LQKENI. The CDR3 covers 14 residues. Trimming shortened V by 1 base and J by 1 base, and 7 bases separated the two germline ends. The CDR3 region is CASSPRGGNTEAFF. CDR3 in DNA: TGTGCCAGCTCACCACGCGGGGGGAACACTGAAGCTTTCTTT.

The V gene is TRBV29-1, the J gene TRBJ1-2; TRBD1 is a possible D gene (5 bases). Germline V lookup: CDR1 SQVTM, CDR2 ANQGSEA. There are 15 residues in the CDR3. Trimming pared 1 base from V and 4 bases from J, leaving 16 bases between. In DNA, the CDR3 is TGCAGCGTTGAAGGTGGGAAAGGGGCGGGCTATGGCTACACCTTC. Its protein product is CSVEGGKGAGYGYTF.

The genes are TRBV7-8 and TRBJ2-2, with TRBD1 matching over 7 bases. Trimming removed 5 bases from V and 1 base from J; junction bases left unmatched: 1. CDR3 size: 14 residues. From germline, CDR1 is SGHVS and CDR2 FQNEAQ. The CDR3 region is CASSRQGNTGELFF. The CDR3 DNA follows: TGTGCCAGCAGCCGACAGGGGAACACCGGGGAGCTGTTTTTT. Full variable domain (rest looked up from reference TRBV7-8 and TRBJ2-2): GAGVSQSPRYKVAKRGQDVALRCDPISGHVSLFWYQQALGQGPEFLTYFQNEAQLDKSGLPSDRFFAERPEGSVSTLKIQRTQQEDSAVYLCASSRQGNTGELFFGEGSRLTVL.

V is TRBV7-6 and J is TRBJ2-3; 9 bases map to TRBD1. The CDR3 length is 16 residues. V shed 3 bases and J 4 bases; nucleotides not matched to a gene: 8. Germline loops: CDR1 SGHVS, CDR2 FNYEAQ. For the CDR3, the DNA is TGTGCCAGCAGCTTTATGGGACAGGGAGTTGCAGATACGCAGTATTTT. It is translated as CASSFMGQGVADTQYF.

V is TRBV5-5 and J is TRBJ1-1; D is undetermined. Trimming took 7 bases from V and 1 from J, leaving 11 bases between them. The CDR3 runs 13 residues. Germline lookup yields CDR1 SGHKS and CDR2 YYEKEE (reference sequence). The CDR3 sequence is CASAGPGNTEAFF. The DNA for the CDR3 is TGTGCCAGCGCGGGCCCAGGGAACACTGAAGCTTTCTTT. Together with reference TRBV5-5 and TRBJ1-1, the CDR3 gives the full variable domain: DAGVTQSPTHLIKTRGQQVTLRCSPISGHKSVSWYQQVLGQGPQFIFQYYEKEERGRGNFPDRFSARQFPNYSSELNVNALLLGDSALYLCASAGPGNTEAFFGQGTRLTVV.

The gene calls are TRBV29-1 and TRBJ2-1; either TRBD1 or TRBD2 may supply D (5 bases each). Germline V gene data show CDR1 as SQVTM and CDR2 as ANQGSEA. The V end lost 8 bases, the J end lost 0 bases, and 11 bases lay between the germline ends. The CDR3 length is 13 residues. The CDR3 protein is CSLARGSYNEQFF. CDR3 bases: TGCAGCTTGGCGAGGGGCTCCTACAATGAGCAGTTCTTC.

The J gene is TRBJ2-7, the V gene TRBV5-1; a weak D match, TRBD1 (6 bases). The germline V gene encodes CDR1 SGHRS and CDR2 YFSETQ. V was trimmed by 2 bases and J by 3 bases, leaving 9 bases between them. The CDR3 runs 13 residues. The CDR3 sequence: CASSFTGYYEQYF. The CDR3 nucleotides are TGCGCCAGCAGCTTTACAGGGTACTACGAGCAGTACTTC.

V usage is TRBV30 and J usage is TRBJ1-2; D ambiguous. V lost 4 bases and J 5 bases, leaving 11 bases between the germline ends. There are 12 residues in the CDR3. The germline V gene encodes CDR1 GTSNPN and CDR2 SVGIG (reference sequence). CDR3 region: CAWTQRLYGYTF. DNA for the CDR3: TGTGCCTGGACACAGCGCTTGTATGGCTACACCTTC. Full variable domain (rest looked up from reference TRBV30 and TRBJ1-2): SQTIHQWPATLVQPVGSPLSLECTVEGTSNPNLYWYRQAAGRGLQLLFYSVGIGQISSEVPQNLSASRPQDRQFILSSKKLLLSDSGFYLCAWTQRLYGYTFGSGTRLTVV.

The gene calls are TRBV19 and TRBJ2-1; 10 bases fit TRBD2. J gave up 2 bases and V 7 bases, and 11 bases lay outside the gene matches. Germline V gene data show CDR1 as LNHDA and CDR2 as SQIVND (reference sequence). The CDR3 runs 17 residues. The CDR3 protein is CASKSFIAGGPYNEQFF. In nucleotides, the CDR3 is TGTGCCAGTAAGAGTTTCATAGCGGGAGGTCCCTACAATGAGCAGTTCTTC.